This T cell receptor beta chain comes out of a study of T cells expressing NK-cell markers. Overall study results and limits: Of the CD8+ T cell pool in about 6 donors, roughly 1.0-8% was accounted for by dominant NKG2C+ clonotypes.

Note on this clonotype: The antigen is undetermined.

TCRdb reanalyzed the 5' RACE reads and collapses them to one entry per CDR3 protein, without DNA. Across over 150,000 distinct CDR3 sequences, the top ten clones capture just over 20% of the sample. CDR1 and CDR2 (germline): SEHNR, FQNEAQ (reference sequence). The CDR3 extends over 15 amino acids. The source material was blood T cells: a sorted CD56 or NKG2C T cell subset, CD4+ or CD8+ T cells, or bulk PBMC T cells (not recorded which). This TCR came from a man aged 18 to 69 in good health. The chain uses TRBV7-9 and TRBJ1-1; absent DNA, TCRdb's TRBD1 call cannot be checked. The CDR3 spells CASSSLDGAWTEAFF.